The 27 T cell receptor beta chains given below trace back to one sample, sequenced in a study of cytomegalovirus exposure and HLA in healthy donors. The method was immunoSEQ multiplex PCR; TCRdb's version includes in-frame clones alone and lacks a portion of them. Of about 190,000 clones listed, approximately 80% are singletons. Material: PBMCs. Source of these receptors: a man between 18 and 29 years old in good health and CMV-seropositive.

The chain uses TRBV7-8 and TRBJ2-3; 7 bases align to TRBD1. V shed 7 bases and J 0 bases; nucleotides not matched to a gene: 16. Germline V gives CDR1 SGHVS, CDR2 FQNEAQ. The CDR3 extends over 18 amino acids. The CDR3 sequence is CASINRQGLALSTDTQYF. CDR3 sequence (DNA): TGTGCCAGCATCAACCGACAGGGTTTGGCTCTTAGCACAGATACGCAGTATTTT.

V usage is TRBV28 and J usage is TRBJ2-3; possible D gene TRBD1, 5 bases. The ends were cut back, 8 bases at V and 3 bases at J, with 12 bases in the middle. The CDR3 runs 13 residues. The V gene's germline CDR1 is MDHEN and CDR2 SYDVKM. The CDR3, as DNA: TGTGCCAGCGACAGAGAAGGTACAGATACGCAGTATTTT. Protein sequence: CASDREGTDTQYF.

The rearrangement joins TRBV5-1 to TRBJ2-3; 13 positions agree with TRBD2. V lost 0 bases to trimming and J lost 1 base; unmatched junction nucleotides: 2. The CDR3 is 17 amino acids. Germline CDR1 reads SGHRS; CDR2 reads YFSETQ. CDR3 DNA sequence: TGCGCCAGCAGCTTGGGAACTAGCGGGGGGGGCACAGATACGCAGTATTTT. It is translated as CASSLGTSGGGTDTQYF. The full variable domain, its missing parts supplied by reference TRBV5-1 and TRBJ2-3, is KAGVTQTPRYLIKTRGQQVTLSCSPISGHRSVSWYQQTPGQGLQFLFEYFSETQRNKGNFPGRFSGRQFSNSRSEMNVSTLELGDSALYLCASSLGTSGGGTDTQYFGPGTRLTVL.

The chain links TRBV2 to TRBJ1-2, with TRBD1 matching over 9 bases. Germline lookup yields CDR1 SNHLY and CDR2 FYNNEI. Losses at the gene ends were 5 bases for V and 6 bases for J; bases not matched to a gene: 10. The CDR3 is 15 amino acids. The CDR3 DNA sequence: TGTGCCAGCAGTCTATCTCCCGGGACAGGGAATGGCTACACCTTC. It is translated as CASSLSPGTGNGYTF.

The V gene is TRBV25-1, the J gene TRBJ1-2; TRBD1 aligns across 8 bases. This CDR3 has 14 residues. With 6 bases clipped from V and 2 bases from J, the junction kept 5 bases outside the gene matches. The germline V gene encodes CDR1 MGHDK and CDR2 SYGVNS. The CDR3, as DNA: TGTGCCAGCAGCAAACAGGGGGGAAACTATGGCTACACCTTC. Translating it yields CASSKQGGNYGYTF.

This chain uses TRBV7-8 with TRBJ1-2; D ambiguous. This CDR3 comprises 16 residues. The V gene's germline CDR1 is SGHVS and CDR2 FQNEAQ. The V end lost 5 bases, the J end lost 2 bases, and 18 bases lay between the germline ends. As DNA, the CDR3 is TGTGCCAGCAGCCATTCGAGTTGGAGGGCCAACTATGGCTACACCTTC. The encoded protein is CASSHSSWRANYGYTF.

The chain links TRBV11-2 to TRBJ2-4, with TRBD2 matching 7 bases. Germline V gene lookup returns CDR1 SGHAT and CDR2 FQNNGV. The V gene end was trimmed by 6 bases and the J gene end by 6 bases; junction bases not matched to a gene: 5. The CDR3 extends over 13 amino acids. The CDR3 DNA is TGTGCCAGCAGAGAGCGGGATGCAAACATTCAGTACTTC. Translation: CASRERDANIQYF.

V gene TRBV29-1 combines with J gene TRBJ2-1, with D perhaps matching TRBD1 (6 bases). The CDR3 is 13 residues long. Germline lookup yields CDR1 SQVTM and CDR2 ANQGSEA. V was cut by 7 bases and J by 6 bases, with 16 bases left in between. CDR3 sequence: CSAGTSLANEQFF. The CDR3, as DNA: TGCAGCGCCGGGACATCCCTGGCCAATGAGCAGTTCTTC.

This clone has just a few counts. The chain combines TRBV7-9 with TRBJ1-1; D possibly corresponds to TRBD1 (6 bases). Trimming took 3 bases from V and 4 from J, leaving 9 bases between them. CDR1 is SEHNR, CDR2 FQNEAQ, per germline (reference sequence). This CDR3 has 13 amino acids. The CDR3 region has the DNA TGTGCCAGCAGCTTGTCAGGGGTCACTGAAGCTTTCTTT. This gives the protein CASSLSGVTEAFF.

V gene TRBV7-3 combines with J gene TRBJ2-1, with a weak D call TRBD2 (6 bases). The CDR3 sequence is 14 residues long. Looked up from germline, CDR1 is SGHTA and CDR2 is FQGTGA. V shed 8 bases and J shed 5 bases, with 16 bases lying between them. The CDR3 spells CASSPRDSNNEQFF. The CDR3 nucleotides are TGTGCCAGCTCCCCCCGGGACTCAAACAATGAGCAGTTCTTC.

This clone was found a few times. V gene TRBV28 combines with J gene TRBJ1-2; D might be TRBD1 (5 bases). This CDR3 is built from 13 residues. V was clipped by 3 bases and J by 3 bases, with 8 bases between them. Germline V gene sequence: CDR1 MDHEN, CDR2 SYDVKM. This CDR3 is CASSLTRDYGYTF. The DNA of the CDR3 is TGTGCCAGCAGTTTGACCAGGGACTATGGCTACACCTTC.

The CDR3: CASSVAGQGAGNTIYF. The CDR3 DNA is TGTGCCAGCAGCGTAGCGGGACAGGGAGCCGGAAACACCATATATTTT. This rearrangement joins TRBV9 to TRBJ1-3, with TRBD1 matching 9 bases. Germline V gene sequence: CDR1 SGDLS, CDR2 YYNGEE. The junction had 5 bases not matched to a gene; V was cut back by 0 bases and J by 4 bases. The CDR3 runs to 16 residues.

The chain uses TRBV7-9 and TRBJ2-2, with 7 bases aligning to TRBD1. The ends lost 9 bases at V and 8 bases at J; junction bases unmatched: 3. The germline gives CDR1 SEHNR, CDR2 FQNEAQ (reference sequence). The CDR3 runs 11 residues. As DNA, the CDR3 is TGTGCCAGTAACAGGGGAGGGGAGCTGTTTTTT. Translated: CASNRGGELFF. The whole variable domain, filled in from reference TRBV7-9 and TRBJ2-2, reads DTGVSQNPRHKITKRGQNVTFRCDPISEHNRLYWYRQTLGQGPEFLTYFQNEAQLEKSRLLSDRFSAERPKGSFSTLEIQRTEQGDSAMYLCASNRGGELFFGEGSRLTVL.

The V and J genes are TRBV7-8 and TRBJ2-7; 9 positions agree with TRBD2. Germline CDR1 and CDR2: SGHVS and FQNEAQ. Germline trimming cut 2 bases from V and 4 bases from J; bases unmatched to any gene: 12. The CDR3 is 17 amino acids. As DNA, the CDR3 is TGTGCCAGCAGCTTACTGGGGGGTAGCGGGAGTATTTACGAGCAGTACTTC. It codes for CASSLLGGSGSIYEQYF.

By share, this clone counts as medium-sized. Different DNA sequences within this sample yield the same CDR3. The rearrangement links TRBV4-3 to TRBJ2-7, with D uncertain. This CDR3 region has 14 residues. The germline V gene encodes CDR1 LGHNA and CDR2 YSLEER. V was shortened by 1 base and J by 0 bases, with 7 bases between the two germline ends. CDR3 nucleotides: TGCGCCAGCAGCCAAGGTTCCTCCTCCTACGAGCAGTACTTC. Translating it yields CASSQGSSSYEQYF.

The chain links TRBV10-3 to TRBJ1-2, with D possibly being TRBD1 (6 bases). Germline CDR1 and CDR2: ENHRY and SYGVKD. This CDR3 spans 14 amino acids. Trimming shortened V by 7 bases and J by 3 bases, and 15 bases separated the two germline ends. CDR3 in amino acids: CAITATGLDYGYTF. As DNA, the CDR3 is TGTGCCATCACCGCTACAGGGTTGGACTATGGCTACACCTTC.

On this clone itself: One end of the junction varies from germline; a read error may be responsible. The chain carries TRBV30 and TRBJ2-2; tentative D call: TRBD2 (6 bases). This CDR3 is built from 12 residues. Looked up from germline, CDR1 is GTSNPN and CDR2 is SVGIG (reference sequence). The CDR3 sequence is CAWSGASGGLFF. The CDR3 DNA reads TGTGCCTGGAGTGGAGCGTCCGGGGGGCTGTTTTTT.

The chain combines TRBV28 with TRBJ2-7, with 12 bases aligning to TRBD2. From germline, CDR1 is MDHEN and CDR2 SYDVKM. The CDR3 consists of 13 residues. The ends lost 4 bases at V and 6 bases at J; junction bases unmatched: 1. CDR3 residues: CASSSGLAGEQYF. The CDR3 DNA is TGTGCCAGCAGTTCGGGACTAGCGGGCGAGCAGTACTTC.

This chain connects TRBV15 to TRBJ2-1; tentative D call: TRBD2 (6 bases). Germline CDR1 is LNHNV and CDR2 is YYDKDF (reference sequence). V was pared by 3 bases and J by 2 bases, with 11 bases between. The CDR3 has 15 amino acids. Here the CDR3 reads CATSRGGGTYNEQFF. The CDR3 DNA follows: TGTGCCACCAGCAGGGGTGGCGGGACCTACAATGAGCAGTTCTTC.

V and J are TRBV5-1 and TRBJ1-3; TRBD1 matches 9 bases. Trimming at V came to 0 bases and at J to 4 bases, leaving 5 bases not matched to a gene. Germline loops: CDR1 SGHRS, CDR2 YFSETQ. The CDR3 length is 16 residues. This CDR3 reads CASSLAGTGKGNTIYF. CDR3 DNA: TGCGCCAGCAGCTTGGCCGGGACAGGGAAGGGAAACACCATATATTTT.

The J gene is TRBJ2-1, the V gene TRBV5-1, with TRBD2 matching over 14 bases. This CDR3 is 18 amino acids long. In germline, CDR1 is SGHRS, CDR2 YFSETQ. V shed 5 bases and J 1 base; nucleotides not matched to a gene: 8. The CDR3 nucleotides read TGCGCCAGCAGGTCCGGGACTAGCGGGAGTCTATCCTACAATGAGCAGTTCTTC. Its translation is CASRSGTSGSLSYNEQFF.

CDR3 DNA: TGTGCCAGCAGCTTAGAAGCCAGGGGGGAAAAGGGCTACACCTTC. Translating it yields CASSLEARGEKGYTF. The V gene is TRBV7-2, the J gene TRBJ1-2; TRBD1 matches at 7 bases. CDR1 is SGHTA, CDR2 FQGNSA, per germline. The CDR3 is 15 amino acids. J gave up 8 bases and V 1 base, and 10 bases lay outside the gene matches.

The chain links TRBV27 to TRBJ2-7, with 10 nucleotides matching TRBD1. J lost 4 bases, V lost 8 bases, and 11 bases had no gene match. The CDR3 contains 15 residues. Germline-derived CDR1 and CDR2 are MNHEY and SMNVEV (reference sequence). The CDR3 loop is CASSMGGQGTYEQYF. CDR3 nucleotide sequence: TGTGCCAGCTCAATGGGGGGACAGGGGACGTACGAGCAGTACTTC.

The chain has TRBV4-1 and TRBJ1-4; D is uncertain. This CDR3 has 12 amino acids. The V gene lost 3 bases and the J gene lost 8 bases, with 7 bases spanning the gap. Germline assignment: CDR1 MGHRA and CDR2 YSYEKL. In DNA form, the CDR3 reads TGCGCCAGCAGCCACCCACAGGAAAAACTGTTTTTT. It encodes CASSHPQEKLFF.

This clone occurred once. The J gene is TRBJ2-1, the V gene TRBV2, with TRBD1 matching over 10 bases. This CDR3 is 15 amino acids long. The germline V gene has CDR1 SNHLY and CDR2 FYNNEI. V shed 7 bases and J 8 bases; nucleotides not matched to a gene: 11. The CDR3 sequence is CASKSRQGAIDEQFF. CDR3 DNA: TGTGCCAGCAAGTCACGACAGGGGGCGATTGATGAGCAGTTCTTC.

This clone was counted a few times. The chain links TRBV6-5 to TRBJ1-1; 7 bases align to TRBD1. The germline CDR1 and CDR2 sequences are MNHEY and SVGAGI. With 7 bases clipped from V and 5 bases from J, the junction kept 7 bases outside the gene matches. This CDR3 comprises 13 residues. CDR3 nucleotides: TGTGCCAGCATCCCGACAGGGAGAACTGAAGCTTTCTTT. Encoded protein: CASIPTGRTEAFF.

V and J are TRBV27 and TRBJ2-7; 9 nucleotides match TRBD1. CDR1 and CDR2 from the germline V gene are MNHEY and SMNVEV (reference sequence). The CDR3 is made up of 16 amino acids. The V and J ends lost 6 bases and 1 base, in that order; junction bases with no gene match: 10. The CDR3 DNA is TGTGCCAGCAGCCTCGGACAGGGGCGATTTTCCTACGAGCAGTACTTC. The encoded protein is CASSLGQGRFSYEQYF.